This passage covers 3 T cell receptor beta chains from one sample sequenced in a study of technical replicates of blood from several donors. Some clones are missing from TCRdb's copy, which holds only in-frame ones; the method was immunoSEQ multiplex PCR. The sample comprises approximately 59,000 clones, roughly 96% of which are singletons, and approximately 3.4% rests with the top ten. The sequencing input was PBMCs. These receptors were obtained from a human donor in good health. Some clones in this sample may be carry-over from other donors' samples.

This chain links TRBV7-6 with TRBJ1-2; 7 positions agree with TRBD1. V dropped 0 bases and J dropped 8; count of bases not matched to a gene: 9. Per germline, CDR1 SGHVS and CDR2 FNYEAQ. This CDR3 has 15 amino acids. The CDR3 DNA sequence: TGTGCCAGCAGCTTAGCCGGGACAGCAGGAGAGGGCTACACCTTC. The encoded protein is CASSLAGTAGEGYTF.

V gene TRBV2 combines with J gene TRBJ1-4, with 7 bases that match TRBD1. The CDR3 loop spans 13 amino acids. Germline CDR1 SNHLY, CDR2 FYNNEI. V gave up 8 bases and J gave up 13 bases; unmatched junction bases: 13. DNA for the CDR3: TGTGCCAGCCGCCGGACAGGCACCAGAAGACTGTTTTTT. Its protein product is CASRRTGTRRLFF.

This chain uses TRBV30 with TRBJ2-1, with D perhaps matching TRBD1 (5 bases). Germline loops: CDR1 GTSNPN, CDR2 SVGIG (reference sequence). This CDR3 contains 13 residues. Trimming cost V 1 base and J 10 bases, with 14 bases left between them. The CDR3 here is CAWSARAVGEQFF. CDR3 DNA sequence: TGTGCCTGGAGTGCCAGGGCGGTAGGGGAGCAGTTCTTC.